These 23 T cell receptor beta chains share one sample of origin, sequenced in a study of human T cells and chemical hapten exposure. TCRdb re-analysed the RACE reads in MiXCR, keeping a single row per CDR3 protein. The data show around 100,000 distinct CDR3 sequences, with approximately 11% seen just once and under 4.5% held by the top ten. Sample time point: patch test 1, 2 weeks after DPC sensitization. Treatment reported: therapeutic diphenylcyclopropenone sensitization with weekly scalp DPC. The specimen comprised whole blood, sampled in connection with sensitization to the hapten diphenylcyclopropenone (DPC). These receptors were obtained from a woman between 40 and 50 years old with alopecia areata. Some clones in this sample may be carry-over from other donors' samples.

The J gene is TRBJ1-1, the V gene TRBV3-1; D gene unclear. CDR3 length: 13 amino acids. Germline assignment: CDR1 LGHDT and CDR2 YNNKEL (reference sequence). The germline V and J ends were trimmed by 4 bases and 4 bases, with 10 bases remaining between them. Here the CDR3 reads CASSPGGPTEAFF. CDR3 DNA: TGTGCCAGCAGCCCCGGAGGCCCCACTGAAGCTTTCTTT.

This clonotype has more than one count but fewer than ten. The chain couples TRBV7-8 to TRBJ2-3; D possibly corresponds to TRBD2 (6 bases). This CDR3 region has 15 residues. CDR1 SGHVS and CDR2 FQNEAQ come from the germline V gene. V was cut by 5 bases and J by 2 bases, with 14 bases left in between. This CDR3 reads CASSLPGLFTDTQYF. The CDR3 DNA reads as TGTGCCAGCAGCCTCCCGGGACTGTTCACAGATACGCAGTATTTT.

Many counts were recorded for this clonotype. The chain has TRBV20-1 and TRBJ2-7; unclear D gene. V lost 4 bases and J lost 5, with 12 bases in between. Germline lookup yields CDR1 DFQATT and CDR2 SNEGSKA (reference sequence). The CDR3 covers 12 residues. The CDR3 DNA follows: TGCAGTGCTAAGACACGGTGGGACGAGCAGTACTTC. Residues: CSAKTRWDEQYF.

The chain links TRBV20-1 to TRBJ1-1; no reliable D call. Germline CDR1 reads DFQATT; CDR2 reads SNEGSKA (reference sequence). V lost 6 bases and J lost 1, with 6 bases in between. This CDR3 region has 11 residues. CDR3: CSAAGNTEAFF. The CDR3 DNA is TGCAGTGCCGCGGGGAACACTGAAGCTTTCTTT.

This clonotype was observed a handful of times. V and J are TRBV20-1 and TRBJ2-3; 9 nucleotides align to TRBD2. V trimming: 5 bases; J trimming: 8 bases; junction bases outside the gene matches: 11. CDR1 and CDR2 (germline): DFQATT, SNEGSKA (reference sequence). The CDR3 spans 14 residues. The chain's CDR3 is CSAPRSSGSPTQYF. The CDR3 DNA reads TGCAGTGCTCCCCGGAGTAGCGGGAGCCCTACGCAGTATTTT.

The gene calls are TRBV10-3 and TRBJ2-7; 9 bases fit TRBD1. CDR1 ENHRY and CDR2 SYGVKD come from the germline V gene. V lost 4 bases and J lost 2; bases outside the gene matches: 6. This CDR3 has 15 amino acids. CDR3 amino acids: CAISASGTGTYEQYF. The CDR3 nucleotides are TGTGCCATCAGTGCCTCCGGGACAGGGACCTACGAGCAGTACTTC.

This clonotype appeared a single time. J is TRBJ1-5 and V is TRBV7-9; no firm D call. V was pared by 1 base and J by 7 bases, with 11 bases between. CDR3 size: 14 residues. CDR1 SEHNR and CDR2 FQNEAQ come from the germline V gene (reference sequence). The CDR3 here is CASSLDLGNQPQHF. CDR3 coding DNA: TGTGCCAGCAGCTTAGATCTAGGGAACCAGCCCCAGCATTTT.

As regards this clonotype: A much larger clone is a single base away; this may be a read error. V is TRBV7-2 and J is TRBJ2-5, with D possibly being TRBD1 (9 bases). The CDR3 sequence is 14 residues long. Looked up from germline, CDR1 is SGHTA and CDR2 is FQGNSA. This CDR3 is CVSSGGQGQETQYF. DNA of the CDR3: TGTGTCAGCAGCGGGGGACAGGGCCAAGAGACCCAGTACTTC.

This clonotype has a count of ten or more. The chain is built from TRBV20-1 and TRBJ2-6; the D is unclear. The CDR3 loop spans 13 amino acids. Germline V gene lookup returns CDR1 DFQATT and CDR2 SNEGSKA (reference sequence). CDR3 DNA: TGCAGCGGCCAGGACTCTGGGGCCAACGTCCTGACTTTC. Translation gives CSGQDSGANVLTF.

This clonotype appeared many times. The chain carries TRBV5-6 and TRBJ2-1, with 12 nucleotides matching TRBD2. CDR1 is SGHDT and CDR2 is YYEEEE in the germline V gene. The CDR3 has 16 residues. V lost 4 bases to trimming and J lost 4 bases; unmatched junction nucleotides: 6. CDR3 loop: CASSLLAGGIYNEQFF. In DNA, the CDR3 is TGTGCCAGCAGCCTTCTAGCGGGAGGGATATACAATGAGCAGTTCTTC.

The V call is TRBV10-2, the J call TRBJ2-1, with 11 positions matching TRBD2. CDR3 length equals 14 residues. V gave up 8 bases and J gave up 5 bases; unmatched junction bases: 5. The V gene's germline CDR1 is WSHSY and CDR2 SAAADI. DNA of the CDR3: TGCGCCAGCGGACTAGCGGGCGTTAACAATGAGCAGTTCTTC. This encodes CASGLAGVNNEQFF.

This clonotype was seen more than once but under ten times. The V gene is TRBV4-3, the J gene TRBJ2-3; TRBD2 aligns across 11 bases. The CDR3 is made up of 15 amino acids. Losses at the gene ends were 1 base for V and 5 bases for J; bases not matched to a gene: 2. The germline gives CDR1 LGHNA, CDR2 YSLEER. The DNA of the CDR3 is TGCGCCAGCAGCCAAGGACTAGCGGGACGAGATACGCAGTATTTT. Its protein is CASSQGLAGRDTQYF.

This rearrangement joins TRBV7-9 to TRBJ2-3; 14 bases line up with TRBD2. V trimming: 5 bases; J trimming: 5 bases; junction bases outside the gene matches: 3. Germline values: CDR1 SEHNR, CDR2 FQNEAQ (reference sequence). The CDR3 is 15 amino acids. The DNA for the CDR3 is TGTGCCAGCAGCCCGGGACTAGCGGGAGTAGATACGCAGTATTTT. Encoded protein: CASSPGLAGVDTQYF.

This chain uses TRBV6-1 with TRBJ2-1, with D maybe TRBD2 (5 bases). The CDR3 has 13 amino acids. Trimming removed 7 bases from V and 8 bases from J, with 15 bases in between. Looked up from germline, CDR1 is MNHNS and CDR2 is SASEGT. The DNA for the CDR3 is TGTGCCAGCACGGTGCCGGGAATGGATGAGCAGTTCTTC. Amino acid sequence: CASTVPGMDEQFF.

This clonotype was counted many times. The V gene is TRBV7-2, the J gene TRBJ1-1; TRBD1 might be the D (6 bases). CDR3 length: 13 amino acids. Germline CDR1 and CDR2: SGHTA and FQGNSA. V lost 5 bases and J lost 9, with 16 bases in between. CDR3 nucleotides: TGTGCCAGCAGCACGGGGACATCCCAAAAAGCTTTCTTT. Residues: CASSTGTSQKAFF.

This clonotype was observed at least ten times. J is TRBJ1-1 and V is TRBV6-2 or TRBV6-3, with 9 bases fitting TRBD1. CDR1 is MNHEY and CDR2 is SVGEGT in the germline V gene. The CDR3 spans 18 residues. Trimming at V came to 2 bases and at J to 0 bases, leaving 10 bases not matched to a gene. The CDR3 DNA sequence: TGTGCCAGCAGTTACGAGAAGGGACAGGGAGCCATGAACACTGAAGCTTTCTTT. Translating it yields CASSYEKGQGAMNTEAFF.

This clonotype was seen only a few times. J is TRBJ2-5 and V is TRBV7-2, with 9 bases identical to TRBD2. Trimming cost V 5 bases and J 5 bases; bases outside gene matches: 6. This CDR3 comprises 14 residues. Germline assignment: CDR1 SGHTA and CDR2 FQGNSA. CDR3 bases: TGTGCCAGCAGCCGTAGCGGGAGAGGTGAGACCCAGTACTTC. Its translation: CASSRSGRGETQYF.

This clonotype was observed at least ten times. This chain links TRBV19 with TRBJ2-7; possibly TRBD1 or TRBD2 for D (5 bases each). Germline CDR1 is LNHDA and CDR2 is SQIVND (reference sequence). The CDR3 extends over 12 amino acids. With 10 bases removed from V and 4 bases from J, the gap between germline ends came to 14 bases. CDR3 loop: CATSRGEYEQYF. The CDR3 DNA follows: TGTGCCACTTCGAGGGGAGAATACGAGCAGTACTTC.

The J gene is TRBJ2-4, the V gene TRBV14; TRBD1 agrees at 11 bases. The germline V gene encodes CDR1 SGHDN and CDR2 FVKESK. The CDR3 is made up of 17 amino acids. The ends lost 4 bases at V and 6 bases at J; junction bases unmatched: 11. CDR3 residues: CASSPRTGGLVRNIQYF. CDR3 sequence (DNA): TGTGCCAGCAGCCCTCGGACAGGGGGCTTGGTAAGAAACATTCAGTACTTC.

A remark on this clonotype: This may be a read error, as it is one base from a much larger clone. The CDR3 DNA sequence: TGCAGCGGATCCGGCCAGTTGAACACTGAAGCTTTCTTT. This translates into CSGSGQLNTEAFF. V usage is TRBV29-1 and J usage is TRBJ1-1; the D is unclear. This CDR3 spans 13 amino acids. V lost 7 bases and J lost 0, with 12 bases in between. Germline V gene data show CDR1 as SQVTM and CDR2 as ANQGSEA.

This sequence joins TRBV20-1 and TRBJ2-7; 7 bases are a match to TRBD2. J lost 4 bases, V lost 0 bases, and 12 bases had no gene match. The CDR3 length is 16 residues. Germline values: CDR1 DFQATT, CDR2 SNEGSKA (reference sequence). CDR3 loop: CSARDLRRENSYEQYF. The CDR3 region has the DNA TGCAGTGCTAGAGATCTAAGGCGGGAGAATTCGTACGAGCAGTACTTC.

This clonotype was picked up many times. The chain combines TRBV9 with TRBJ1-1, with 8 positions matching TRBD1. Looked up from germline, CDR1 is SGDLS and CDR2 is YYNGEE. This CDR3 contains 16 residues. The trim removed 0 bases at V and 4 bases at J, leaving 8 bases unmatched. CDR3 residues: CASSVGTDRVSTEAFF. In nucleotides, the CDR3 is TGTGCCAGCAGCGTAGGGACGGACAGGGTTAGCACTGAAGCTTTCTTT.

This clonotype was counted between two and nine times. This chain links TRBV9 with TRBJ2-7; D gene unclear. Trimming shortened V by 6 bases and J by 3 bases, and 4 bases separated the two germline ends. Germline V gene data show CDR1 as SGDLS and CDR2 as YYNGEE. The CDR3 extends over 10 amino acids. This CDR3 reads CASILYEQYF. CDR3 coding DNA: TGTGCCAGCATACTCTACGAGCAGTACTTC.